A single sample gave rise to the 16 T cell receptor beta chains below, sequenced in a study of T cell responses to AZD1222 COVID-19 vaccine (TCRdb year 2021). The protocol used for the library was the immunoSEQ multiplex PCR assay. As stored in TCRdb, this immuneACCESS dataset retains in-frame rearrangements with V and J assigned. A fraction of the clones does not appear; measured against another copy, unresolved V genes explain less than half of the discrepancy, and the remainder lacks a known reason. The sample table shows approximately 82,000 clones, and 80% to 95% are seen once. About 3% of the sample lies in the top ten. What this sample's time point label stands for: about 28 days (+/-7) after the second vaccine dose. The starting material was peripheral blood, obtained 28 days after the second AZD1222 dose. Every receptor here comes from an adult who received the AZD1222 COVID-19 vaccine.

The J gene is TRBJ1-3, the V gene TRBV2; D uncertain. This CDR3 comprises 16 residues. V was cut by 4 bases and J by 1 base, with 14 bases left in between. Germline V gene sequence: CDR1 SNHLY, CDR2 FYNNEI. The CDR3 loop is CASSVSEISSGNTIYF. CDR3 nucleotides: TGTGCCAGCAGTGTCTCAGAGATTTCATCTGGAAACACCATATATTTT.

The chain has TRBV28 and TRBJ1-2; D remains ambiguous. The CDR3 extends over 14 amino acids. Looked up from germline, CDR1 is MDHEN and CDR2 is SYDVKM. V lost 1 base, J lost 3 bases, and 9 bases lay in between. The CDR3 reads CASSLLGRDYGYTF. The CDR3 DNA is TGTGCCAGCAGTTTATTAGGTCGGGACTATGGCTACACCTTC.

The chain carries TRBV18 and TRBJ1-2; D call uncertain. The CDR3 is made up of 17 amino acids. The germline gives CDR1 KGHSH, CDR2 LQKENI. Trimming stripped 0 bases from V and 0 bases from J, with 14 bases between. The CDR3 DNA is TGTGCCAGCTCACCACCCACGGGCCCTTCCTCTAACTATGGCTACACCTTC. This translates into CASSPPTGPSSNYGYTF.

This clone was recorded once. The V call is TRBV2, the J call TRBJ1-3; D ambiguous. CDR3 length equals 14 residues. Trimming left V 0 bases short and J 0 bases short, with 3 bases between. Germline V gene sequence: CDR1 SNHLY, CDR2 FYNNEI. The CDR3 sequence is CASSEAFSGNTIYF. The DNA of the CDR3 is TGTGCCAGCAGTGAAGCCTTCTCTGGAAACACCATATATTTT.

The chain joins TRBV9 to TRBJ1-2, with D perhaps TRBD1 (6 bases). V was pared by 3 bases and J by 4 bases, with 13 bases between. Germline loops: CDR1 SGDLS, CDR2 YYNGEE. The CDR3 is made up of 14 amino acids. For the CDR3, the DNA is TGTGCCAGCAGCGCCCAACAGGGCTCCTATGGCTACACCTTC. Protein: CASSAQQGSYGYTF.

The rearrangement joins TRBV21-1 to TRBJ1-5; TRBD1 is the table's D call and was not checked against the DNA. TRBV21-1 is a pseudogene locus. This CDR3 has 16 residues. CDR3 sequence reads: CASSLLDRVGNQPQHF. Written as DNA, the CDR3 is TGTGCCAGCAGCTTATTAGACAGGGTGGGCAATCAGCCCCAGCATTTT.

The chain combines TRBV9 with TRBJ2-1; D uncertain. Germline V gives CDR1 SGDLS, CDR2 YYNGEE. The CDR3 extends over 12 amino acids. The V end lost 0 bases, the J end lost 9 bases, and 7 bases lay between the germline ends. CDR3 amino acids: CASSVGVGEQFF. The CDR3 nucleotides are TGTGCCAGCAGCGTAGGGGTCGGTGAGCAGTTCTTC.

The chain has TRBV14 and TRBJ1-1; D unclear. Germline V CDR1 and CDR2: SGHDN, FVKESK. With 4 bases removed from V and 3 bases from J, the gap between germline ends came to 12 bases. CDR3 length equals 14 residues. The CDR3 DNA is TGTGCCAGCAGCCCACGGGCTCGGGACACTGAAGCTTTCTTT. Protein sequence: CASSPRARDTEAFF. Looking up the rest from reference TRBV14 and TRBJ1-1 gives the full variable domain: EAGVTQFPSHSVIEKGQTVTLRCDPISGHDNLYWYRRVMGKEIKFLLHFVKESKQDESGMPNNRFLAERTGGTYSTLKVQPAELEDSGVYFCASSPRARDTEAFFGQGTRLTVV.

The table lists this clone with a count of one. V gene TRBV6-5 combines with J gene TRBJ1-4, with 10 bases fitting TRBD1. The germline gives CDR1 MNHEY, CDR2 SVGAGI. V shed 2 bases and J 6 bases; nucleotides not matched to a gene: 6. This CDR3 is built from 16 residues. The CDR3 loop reads CASSYNYGTGDEKLFF. The CDR3 coding sequence is TGTGCCAGCAGTTACAACTATGGGACAGGGGATGAAAAACTGTTTTTT.

The CDR3 sequence: CAWSEDIINYGYTF. The CDR3 DNA sequence: TGTGCCTGGAGTGAGGACATTATTAACTATGGCTACACCTTC. The genes are TRBV30 and TRBJ1-2; tentative D call: TRBD1 (5 bases). CDR3 length: 14 amino acids. The V end was cut by 1 base, the J end by 1 base, with 10 bases between. Germline assignment: CDR1 GTSNPN and CDR2 SVGIG (reference sequence).

The chain combines TRBV6-2 or TRBV6-3 with TRBJ1-1; no firm D call. The ends were cut back, 1 base at V and 4 bases at J, with 13 bases in the middle. This CDR3 region has 15 residues. The germline CDR1 and CDR2 sequences are MNHEY and SVGEGT. The CDR3, as DNA: TGTGCCAGCAGTTACTTTGCCCCGGCGACCACTGAAGCTTTCTTT. It yields the protein CASSYFAPATTEAFF.

The sample holds one count of this clone. The V and J genes are TRBV21-1 and TRBJ1-3. TRBV21-1 has pseudogene status. The CDR3 loop spans 22 amino acids. The CDR3 protein is CASTLTLKGRYTGDARRNTIYF. CDR3 DNA sequence: TGTGCCAGCACCTTGACCTTGAAGGGACGTTATACAGGTGATGCGCGAAGAAACACCATATATTTT.

The rearrangement uses TRBV6-1 and TRBJ2-1; the D gene is possibly TRBD1 (7 bases). Trimming left V 2 bases short and J 0 bases short, with 23 bases between. The V gene's germline CDR1 is MNHNS and CDR2 SASEGT. This CDR3 comprises 20 residues. Here the CDR3 DNA reads TGTGCCAGCAGTGAAACCATCAGGAGGGGGCTTAGGAGCTCCTACAATGAGCAGTTCTTC. Protein product: CASSETIRRGLRSSYNEQFF.

The table lists this clone with a count of one. The J gene is TRBJ1-2, the V gene TRBV7-9; 7 bases line up with TRBD1. V dropped 1 base and J dropped 1; count of bases not matched to a gene: 12. Germline loops: CDR1 SEHNR, CDR2 FQNEAQ (reference sequence). This CDR3 spans 18 amino acids. This CDR3 is CASSLGPGQKINNYGYTF. The CDR3 nucleotides are TGTGCCAGCAGCTTAGGCCCGGGACAGAAAATCAATAACTATGGCTACACCTTC.

The chain uses TRBV14 and TRBJ1-1, with TRBD1 matching over 7 bases. The CDR3 is 16 residues long. CDR1 is SGHDN and CDR2 is FVKESK in the germline V gene. V lost 1 base and J lost 0; bases outside the gene matches: 5. Here the CDR3 reads CASSQGRTGLNTEAFF. The DNA for the CDR3 is TGTGCCAGCAGCCAAGGAAGGACAGGTCTGAACACTGAAGCTTTCTTT. Complete variable domain (other parts from reference TRBV14 and TRBJ1-1): EAGVTQFPSHSVIEKGQTVTLRCDPISGHDNLYWYRRVMGKEIKFLLHFVKESKQDESGMPNNRFLAERTGGTYSTLKVQPAELEDSGVYFCASSQGRTGLNTEAFFGQGTRLTVV.

V gene TRBV28 combines with J gene TRBJ1-3; D unresolved. Germline V gene lookup returns CDR1 MDHEN and CDR2 SYDVKM. The germline V and J ends were trimmed by 7 bases and 6 bases, with 7 bases remaining between them. This CDR3 is 11 amino acids long. For the CDR3, the DNA is TGTGCCAGCACCGGGTTAAACACCATATATTTT. Its translation is CASTGLNTIYF. Full variable domain (outside the CDR3, taken from reference TRBV28 and TRBJ1-3): DVKVTQSSRYLVKRTGEKVFLECVQDMDHENMFWYRQDPGLGLRLIYFSYDVKMKEKGDIPEGYSVSREKKERFSLILESASTNQTSMYLCASTGLNTIYFGEGSWLTVV.